One and the same sample provided the 29 T cell receptor beta chains below, sequenced in a study of cytomegalovirus exposure and HLA in healthy donors. A multiplex PCR was run with 60 Vbeta primers and 13 Jbeta primers. The assay was immunoSEQ multiplex PCR, and TCRdb's table has in-frame clones only and misses some. Altogether about 160,000 clones are present, 86% being singletons, with the ten largest covering approximately 2%. Material: PBMCs. These receptors were taken from a young woman in good health and CMV-seronegative.

The rearrangement uses TRBV4-1 and TRBJ2-3; TRBD1 matches 9 bases. This CDR3 comprises 17 residues. Germline V gene lookup returns CDR1 MGHRA and CDR2 YSYEKL. V shed 4 bases, J shed 8 bases, and the junction held 16 bases outside the gene matches. CDR3 sequence reads: CASSLPAGQGYFGTQYF. CDR3 nucleotide sequence: TGCGCCAGCAGCCTTCCAGCGGGACAGGGCTACTTCGGTACGCAGTATTTT.

The chain combines TRBV19 with TRBJ1-1, with D possibly TRBD1 on 6 matching bases. The germline CDR1 and CDR2 sequences are LNHDA and SQIVND (reference sequence). Trimming removed 7 bases at V and 1 base at J, with 16 bases between. CDR3 size: 15 residues. CDR3 amino acids: CASKQMGASNTEAFF. Here the CDR3 DNA reads TGTGCCAGTAAACAAATGGGGGCCTCGAACACTGAAGCTTTCTTT.

This chain connects TRBV5-1 to TRBJ1-2, with D hard to call. There are 14 residues in the CDR3. V lost 4 bases to trimming and J lost 1 base, with 11 bases between them. Per germline, CDR1 SGHRS and CDR2 YFSETQ. CDR3 loop: CASSPGRGNYGYTF. In nucleotides, the CDR3 is TGCGCCAGCAGCCCCGGACGGGGTAACTATGGCTACACCTTC. Full variable domain (missing parts from reference TRBV5-1 and TRBJ1-2): KAGVTQTPRYLIKTRGQQVTLSCSPISGHRSVSWYQQTPGQGLQFLFEYFSETQRNKGNFPGRFSGRQFSNSRSEMNVSTLELGDSALYLCASSPGRGNYGYTFGSGTRLTVV.

The CDR3 reads CASSSVKPLQGPGANVLTF. The CDR3 DNA is TGTGCCAGCAGTTCCGTCAAGCCCCTACAGGGGCCTGGGGCCAACGTCCTGACTTTC. J is TRBJ2-6 and V is TRBV28; 7 nucleotides match TRBD1. This CDR3 has 19 amino acids. CDR1 is MDHEN and CDR2 is SYDVKM in the germline V gene. V was pared by 4 bases and J by 2 bases, with 14 bases of the junction left unmatched.

The genes are TRBV5-1 and TRBJ2-3, with D perhaps TRBD2 (6 bases). The CDR3 is made up of 17 amino acids. The germline V and J ends were trimmed by 1 base and 5 bases, with 20 bases remaining between them. Germline V gene lookup returns CDR1 SGHRS and CDR2 YFSETQ. The CDR3 DNA sequence: TGCGCCAGCAGCTTGAGAGGGACGGGAGCGGTCAGAGATACGCAGTATTTT. Encoded protein: CASSLRGTGAVRDTQYF.

This chain uses TRBV5-1 with TRBJ1-4, with D perhaps TRBD1 (6 bases). The CDR3 sequence is 15 residues long. Trimming took 0 bases from V and 3 from J, leaving 9 bases between them. From germline, CDR1 is SGHRS and CDR2 YFSETQ. CDR3 sequence: CASSLVSGANEKLFF. The CDR3 bases are TGCGCCAGCAGCTTGGTCTCAGGGGCTAATGAAAAACTGTTTTTT.

A single count supports this clone. This chain joins TRBV6-5 and TRBJ2-1; 9 positions match TRBD2. With 1 base clipped from V and 5 bases from J, the junction kept 3 bases outside the gene matches. There are 15 residues in the CDR3. CDR1 is MNHEY and CDR2 is SVGAGI in the germline V gene. The CDR3 loop reads CASSYLAGGHNEQFF. The CDR3 nucleotides are TGTGCCAGCAGTTACTTGGCGGGGGGGCACAATGAGCAGTTCTTC.

The V call is TRBV7-2, the J call TRBJ2-3; 8 positions agree with TRBD2. In germline, CDR1 is SGHTA, CDR2 FQGNSA. The trim removed 4 bases at V and 2 bases at J, leaving 11 bases unmatched. The CDR3 covers 17 residues. The CDR3 region has the DNA TGTGCCAGCAGCTCCGGGACTAGGGGAACGTACACAGATACGCAGTATTTT. Residues: CASSSGTRGTYTDTQYF.

The V call is TRBV7-9, the J call TRBJ1-2; 8 bases fit TRBD1. Germline CDR1 SEHNR, CDR2 FQNEAQ (reference sequence). This CDR3 is built from 14 residues. After removal of 3 bases from V and 5 bases from J, the junction contained 5 bases not matched to a gene. The CDR3 DNA follows: TGTGCCAGCAGCTTTAATACAGGGGGTTATGGCTACACCTTC. The encoded protein is CASSFNTGGYGYTF.

The V gene is TRBV5-1, the J gene TRBJ2-1; D unresolved. The V gene lost 1 base and the J gene lost 0 bases, with 8 bases spanning the gap. In germline, CDR1 is SGHRS, CDR2 YFSETQ. The CDR3 totals 15 residues. In DNA form, the CDR3 reads TGCGCCAGCAGCTTGTCCCAGTACTCCTACAATGAGCAGTTCTTC. Its protein product is CASSLSQYSYNEQFF.

V usage is TRBV5-3 and J usage is TRBJ2-1; 11 positions match TRBD1. TRBV5-3 falls under the ORF class, with uncertain function. This CDR3 contains 16 residues. Unmatched junction bases numbered 4, after V lost 0 bases and J lost 5 bases. CDR3 in DNA: TGTGCCAGAAGCTTGGCCGCGGACAGGGGGCACAATGAGCAGTTCTTC. Translated, it gives CARSLAADRGHNEQFF.

The J gene is TRBJ2-2, the V gene TRBV9; TRBD2 aligns across 7 bases. The length of the CDR3 is 16 residues. With V trimmed by 4 bases and J by 4 bases, 10 bases remained unmatched. Germline V gene sequence: CDR1 SGDLS, CDR2 YYNGEE. CDR3 DNA sequence: TGTGCCAGCAGCCAAAGCGGGACTGTCGGCACCGGGGAGCTGTTTTTT. Its translation: CASSQSGTVGTGELFF. Full variable domain (rest looked up from reference TRBV9 and TRBJ2-2): DSGVTQTPKHLITATGQRVTLRCSPRSGDLSVYWYQQSLDQGLQFLIQYYNGEERAKGNILERFSAQQFPDLHSELNLSSLELGDSALYFCASSQSGTVGTGELFFGEGSRLTVL.

This sequence joins TRBV10-3 and TRBJ1-2; 8 nucleotides match TRBD1. CDR1 and CDR2 (germline): ENHRY, SYGVKD. After removal of 7 bases from V and 0 bases from J, the junction contained 4 bases not matched to a gene. CDR3 length: 14 residues. The CDR3 DNA sequence: TGTGCCATCACGGACAGGGCTACTAACTATGGCTACACCTTC. Translated, it gives CAITDRATNYGYTF.

The V and J genes are TRBV15 and TRBJ1-1, with TRBD1 as a possible D gene (5 bases). V shed 4 bases and J shed 5 bases, with 14 bases lying between them. The CDR3 is 14 amino acids. Germline CDR1 reads LNHNV; CDR2 reads YYDKDF (reference sequence). CDR3 loop: CATSTQGGGTEAFF. The CDR3 bases are TGTGCCACCAGCACTCAGGGCGGGGGAACTGAAGCTTTCTTT.

The rearrangement uses TRBV7-2 and TRBJ2-7; a weak D match, TRBD1 (7 bases). The CDR3 runs 14 residues. V lost 5 bases to trimming and J lost 4 bases, with 15 bases between them. Germline V CDR1 and CDR2: SGHTA, FQGNSA. CDR3 amino acids: CASSPIRGAYEQYF. Here the CDR3 DNA reads TGTGCCAGCAGCCCAATCAGGGGGGCTTACGAGCAGTACTTC.

V and J are TRBV7-2 and TRBJ1-1; 10 bases map to TRBD1. The CDR3 contains 14 residues. V gave up 5 bases and J gave up 6 bases; unmatched junction bases: 6. CDR1 and CDR2 from the germline V gene are SGHTA and FQGNSA. The DNA of the CDR3 is TGTGCCAGCAGCCCCGGACAGGGGGGTGCTGAAGCTTTCTTT. Translation gives CASSPGQGGAEAFF.

This clone was observed a few times. CDR3 protein: CASTPPRVEAFF. The CDR3, as DNA: TGTGCCAGCACCCCTCCGAGGGTTGAAGCTTTCTTT. V gene TRBV21-1 combines with J gene TRBJ1-1. TRBV21-1 is a pseudogene. The CDR3 consists of 12 residues.

CDR3 DNA sequence: TGTGCCAGCAGCCAGCGGGAGTACAATGAGCAGTTCTTC. It translates to CASSQREYNEQFF. The chain has TRBV14 and TRBJ2-1; TRBD2 matches at 7 bases. J lost 4 bases, V lost 3 bases, and 0 bases had no gene match. The CDR3 runs 13 residues. Germline CDR1 SGHDN, CDR2 FVKESK.

This clone was seen once. This chain links TRBV19 with TRBJ2-5; 7 bases are shared with TRBD1. V was clipped by 4 bases and J by 2 bases; unmatched bases: 4. The CDR3 covers 14 residues. Germline V CDR1 and CDR2: LNHDA, SQIVND (reference sequence). Here the CDR3 reads CASSTRDRQETQYF. For the CDR3, the DNA is TGTGCCAGTAGTACACGGGACAGACAAGAGACCCAGTACTTC.

The V and J genes are TRBV5-1 and TRBJ1-2; 7 bases are shared with TRBD1. Germline lookup yields CDR1 SGHRS and CDR2 YFSETQ. The CDR3 sequence is 14 residues long. Germline trimming cut 4 bases from V and 3 bases from J; bases unmatched to any gene: 6. The CDR3 sequence is CASSADREDYGYTF. CDR3 in DNA: TGCGCCAGCAGCGCCGACAGGGAAGACTATGGCTACACCTTC.

The gene calls are TRBV30 and TRBJ1-2; 7 nucleotides match TRBD1. With V trimmed by 4 bases and J by 4 bases, 18 bases remained unmatched. Germline V gives CDR1 GTSNPN, CDR2 SVGIG (reference sequence). This CDR3 contains 17 residues. CDR3 in amino acids: CAWNRYSDRPPFYGYTF. CDR3 DNA: TGTGCCTGGAACAGGTACTCGGACAGGCCCCCTTTCTATGGCTACACCTTC.

The chain has TRBV6-5 and TRBJ2-1; 7 nucleotides match TRBD2. Per germline, CDR1 MNHEY and CDR2 SVGAGI. This CDR3 spans 14 amino acids. J lost 2 bases, V lost 8 bases, and 6 bases had no gene match. CDR3 nucleotides: TGTGCCAGCGGGTGGGCGGGGGCCTACAATGAGCAGTTCTTC. Translating gives CASGWAGAYNEQFF.

V usage is TRBV5-1 and J usage is TRBJ2-5; TRBD1 matches at 7 bases. Unmatched junction bases numbered 6, after V lost 3 bases and J lost 4 bases. The length of the CDR3 is 14 residues. CDR1 and CDR2 from the germline V gene are SGHRS and YFSETQ. The CDR3: CASSSTGSRETQYF. CDR3 bases: TGCGCCAGCAGCTCGACAGGGTCCAGAGAGACCCAGTACTTC.

V gene TRBV27 combines with J gene TRBJ2-3, with 7 bases identical to TRBD2. Per germline, CDR1 MNHEY and CDR2 SMNVEV (reference sequence). The CDR3 is 15 amino acids. V lost 3 bases, J lost 4 bases, and 7 bases stayed unmatched. CDR3 amino acids: CASSFGGSGPDTQYF. CDR3 sequence (DNA): TGTGCCAGCAGTTTTGGCGGGAGTGGCCCAGATACGCAGTATTTT.

This clone appeared a few times. The genes are TRBV6-1 and TRBJ2-7, with TRBD1 matching over 10 bases. The CDR3 runs to 15 residues. The V gene end was trimmed by 5 bases and the J gene end by 5 bases; junction bases not matched to a gene: 9. Germline V gene lookup returns CDR1 MNHNS and CDR2 SASEGT. CDR3 DNA: TGTGCCAGCAGTCCCCGGGGACAGGGGACGAACGAGCAGTACTTC. It is translated as CASSPRGQGTNEQYF.

This clone was seen once. The rearrangement uses TRBV2 and TRBJ2-1; TRBD2 agrees at 9 bases. V lost 3 bases, J lost 10 bases, and 13 bases stayed unmatched. The germline V gene encodes CDR1 SNHLY and CDR2 FYNNEI. The CDR3 totals 16 residues. Here the CDR3 DNA reads TGTGCCAGCAGTGAGAGAGTAGCGGGAGAAAGCGGGGAGCAGTTCTTC. It is translated as CASSERVAGESGEQFF.

This sequence joins TRBV7-9 and TRBJ2-1; TRBD2 matches 7 bases. This CDR3 comprises 15 residues. CDR1 is SEHNR, CDR2 FQNEAQ, per germline (reference sequence). Unmatched junction bases numbered 13, after V lost 0 bases and J lost 14 bases. CDR3 sequence (DNA): TGTGCCAGCAGCTTAGCGCAGAGGGAGGGCCTCGATAAGTTCTTC. This codes for CASSLAQREGLDKFF.

CDR3 residues: CASELQGASPTDTQYF. CDR3 DNA sequence: TGTGCCAGCGAGTTACAGGGGGCTTCCCCCACAGATACGCAGTATTTT. The chain carries TRBV2 and TRBJ2-3; the match to TRBD1 covers 9 bases. Germline V CDR1 and CDR2: SNHLY, FYNNEI. V lost 8 bases, J lost 2 bases, and 11 bases stayed unmatched. There are 16 residues in the CDR3.

The chain recombines TRBV4-1 with TRBJ2-5; 9 bases agree with TRBD1. Gene TRBJ2-7 matches the end of the DNA better, so the J call may be wrong. The CDR3 runs to 15 residues. Germline CDR1 MGHRA, CDR2 YSYEKL. CDR3 sequence reads: CASSPGTGYAYEQYF. The CDR3 bases are TGCGCCAGCAGCCCGGGGACAGGGTACGCCTACGAGCAGTACTTC.